A single sample gave rise to the 16 T cell receptor beta chains below, sequenced in a study of blood T cell repertoires in COVID-19. Assay: immunoSEQ multiplex PCR; the TCRdb copy retains only in-frame clones and omits some. The sample consists of hundreds of thousands of clones, roughly 86% of them appearing once. The sample comprised PBMCs or T cells enriched from blood (not recorded which). Receptor source: a woman between 25 and 40 years old who had recovered from COVID-19.

V and J are TRBV7-9 and TRBJ1-3; D not resolved. The CDR3 length is 18 residues. The germline V and J ends were trimmed by 1 base and 3 bases, with 19 bases remaining between them. CDR1 and CDR2 from the germline V gene are SEHNR and FQNEAQ (reference sequence). The CDR3 spells CASSLGLEFGVHGNTIYF. Here the CDR3 DNA reads TGTGCCAGCAGCTTAGGACTCGAATTCGGGGTCCATGGAAACACCATATATTTT.

The rearrangement joins TRBV5-1 to TRBJ2-4; 10 bases match TRBD1. The CDR3 sequence is 14 residues long. The V segment lost 0 bases and the J segment 6 bases; nucleotides outside the gene matches: 0. Germline V gene lookup returns CDR1 SGHRS and CDR2 YFSETQ. The CDR3 DNA sequence: TGCGCCAGCAGCTTGGGGACAGGGGGAAACATTCAGTACTTC. It yields the protein CASSLGTGGNIQYF.

The rearrangement uses TRBV9 and TRBJ2-5; TRBD1 matches at 10 bases. The CDR3 length is 14 residues. Germline trimming cut 3 bases from V and 5 bases from J; bases unmatched to any gene: 4. Looked up from germline, CDR1 is SGDLS and CDR2 is YYNGEE. The CDR3 protein is CASSGTGGWETQYF. The DNA for the CDR3 is TGTGCCAGCAGCGGGACAGGGGGATGGGAGACCCAGTACTTC.

This clone was recorded a few times. This sequence joins TRBV27 and TRBJ1-6, with unresolved D. V was cut by 0 bases and J by 14 bases, with 20 bases left in between. Germline loops: CDR1 MNHEY, CDR2 SMNVEV (reference sequence). The CDR3 spans 16 residues. In DNA, the CDR3 is TGTGCCAGCAGTTTATCCCCCCGGGCAGGACTTACCACCCTCCACTTT. It translates to CASSLSPRAGLTTLHF.

The chain joins TRBV24-1 to TRBJ2-5, with D tentatively TRBD1 (6 bases). The CDR3 loop spans 16 amino acids. CDR1 and CDR2 from the germline V gene are KGHDR and SFDVKD. V was shortened by 2 bases and J by 2 bases, with 14 bases between the two germline ends. The CDR3 DNA reads TGTGCCACCAGTGATTGGCTAGGGGGTTCACAAGAGACCCAGTACTTC. Translating it yields CATSDWLGGSQETQYF.

Written as DNA, the CDR3 is TGTGCCATCAGTGAAGACAGGGTACCCGGGGAGCTGTTTTTT. This codes for CAISEDRVPGELFF. This chain uses TRBV10-3 with TRBJ2-2; 7 nucleotides line up with TRBD1. Trimming cost V 3 bases and J 6 bases; bases outside gene matches: 4. The CDR3 is 14 amino acids. Looked up from germline, CDR1 is ENHRY and CDR2 is SYGVKD.

Turning to this clone: At one end, the junction sequence differs from germline, possibly due to a read error. The V gene is TRBV10-3, the J gene TRBJ1-1; no clear D. CDR3 size: 12 residues. Germline-derived CDR1 and CDR2 are ENHRY and SYGVKD. The CDR3 loop is CAISQSGTEAFF. The CDR3 bases are TGTGCCATCAGTCAGTCCGGGACTGAAGCTTTCTTT.

The V call is TRBV18, the J call TRBJ2-1; TRBD1 matches at 10 bases. Trimming took 2 bases from V and 9 from J; bases not matched to a gene: 16. Germline V lookup: CDR1 KGHSH, CDR2 LQKENI. The CDR3 is 18 amino acids. CDR3: CASSPGSPTGGAFVEQFF. DNA of the CDR3: TGTGCCAGCTCACCAGGTTCTCCGACAGGGGGCGCCTTCGTTGAGCAGTTCTTC.

The chain carries TRBV27 and TRBJ2-5; TRBD2 agrees at 12 bases. V was clipped by 6 bases and J by 0 bases; unmatched bases: 5. Germline V gene sequence: CDR1 MNHEY, CDR2 SMNVEV (reference sequence). The CDR3 is 16 residues long. Here the CDR3 reads CASRLRLAGDQETQYF. CDR3 sequence (DNA): TGTGCCAGCAGACTAAGACTAGCGGGGGACCAAGAGACCCAGTACTTC.

The rearrangement uses TRBV4-3 and TRBJ1-2; D is unclear. The germline gives CDR1 LGHNA, CDR2 YSLEER. V gave up 5 bases and J gave up 3 bases, with 19 bases separating them. The CDR3 contains 16 residues. The DNA for the CDR3 is TGCGCCAGCAGCGAAGTCTACGGTTCGGAGGACTATGGCTACACCTTC. This sequence encodes CASSEVYGSEDYGYTF.

Here the CDR3 reads CASSSSPGVQETQYF. CDR3 nucleotide sequence: TGCGCCAGCAGTTCCTCGCCGGGGGTCCAAGAGACCCAGTACTTC. The chain employs TRBV5-1 and TRBJ2-5; D might be TRBD2 (6 bases). Germline V gene data show CDR1 as SGHRS and CDR2 as YFSETQ. The CDR3 runs 15 residues. Trimming pared 5 bases from V and 1 base from J, leaving 15 bases between.

The genes are TRBV27 and TRBJ2-7, with 10 bases identical to TRBD2. This CDR3 contains 15 residues. The V gene's germline CDR1 is MNHEY and CDR2 SMNVEV (reference sequence). Losses at the gene ends were 3 bases for V and 3 bases for J; bases not matched to a gene: 5. CDR3 loop: CASSLVASGSYEQYF. In DNA, the CDR3 is TGTGCCAGCAGTTTGGTGGCTAGCGGGAGCTACGAGCAGTACTTC.

The gene calls are TRBV6-2 or TRBV6-3 and TRBJ2-3, with 8 positions matching TRBD1. Germline assignment: CDR1 MNHEY and CDR2 SVGEGT. Trimming removed 5 bases from V and 7 bases from J; junction bases left unmatched: 14. This CDR3 is built from 16 residues. CDR3 protein: CASSRWDRFPRNTQYF. As DNA, the CDR3 is TGTGCCAGCAGTCGATGGGACAGGTTCCCACGGAATACGCAGTATTTT.

The V call is TRBV29-1, the J call TRBJ1-2; possibly TRBD1 for D (5 bases). CDR3 size: 13 residues. CDR1 is SQVTM and CDR2 is ANQGSEA in the germline V gene. The V gene lost 3 bases and the J gene lost 4 bases, with 12 bases spanning the gap. CDR3 DNA sequence: TGCAGCGTTGATCCGAGACAGCGCTATGGCTACACCTTC. Protein product: CSVDPRQRYGYTF.

CDR3 DNA: TGTGCCAGCAGTTTCGGGGGACAGCAGACCGAGCAGTACTTC. Protein: CASSFGGQQTEQYF. The rearrangement links TRBV28 to TRBJ2-7; D perhaps matches TRBD1 (7 bases). The CDR3 contains 14 residues. CDR1 is MDHEN and CDR2 is SYDVKM in the germline V gene. The V end was cut by 3 bases, the J end by 6 bases, with 15 bases between.

This rearrangement joins TRBV7-9 to TRBJ2-5; D may be TRBD1 (6 bases). Between the trimmed V and J ends, which lost 2 bases and 2 bases, there was a span of 9 bases. Germline CDR1 and CDR2: SEHNR and FQNEAQ (reference sequence). The CDR3 sequence is 14 residues long. The CDR3 bases are TGTGCCAGCAGCTTATCCGGACAGCAAGAGACCCAGTACTTC. Its protein product is CASSLSGQQETQYF. The full variable domain, in which reference TRBV7-9 and TRBJ2-5 provide the parts outside the CDR3, is DTGVSQNPRHKITKRGQNVTFRCDPISEHNRLYWYRQTLGQGPEFLTYFQNEAQLEKSRLLSDRFSAERPKGSFSTLEIQRTEQGDSAMYLCASSLSGQQETQYFGPGTRLLVL.